This T cell receptor beta chain was obtained from a study of shared clonotypes between healthy human individuals. Study results and limitations: Sharing of clonotypes among donors was expected to vary with sequencing depth. Memory subsets had estimated richness that was generally smaller than that of naive subsets.

CD45RA+ naive and CD45RA-negative memory subsets were separated from CD4+ cells. The CDR3 loop spans 13 amino acids. Germline-derived CDR1 and CDR2 are MNHNS and SASEGT. Trimming shortened V by 5 bases and J by 3 bases, and 11 bases separated the two germline ends. The table lists this clone with a count of one. Its antigen is not identified. Original methodology: Junction-only sequences without quality scores came from ImmunoSEQ, so filtering differed. This table comes from immunoSEQ multiplex PCR, and its TCRdb copy is limited to in-frame clones, with some not included. For V, J and clone size, that table is used; D and trimming come from the DNA. The sample gives fewer than 2.5 million clones, approximately 93% of which show up once; around 0.37% is in the top ten.

The sequencing input was naive CD4+ T cells from PBMCs. Specified subset: CD45RA+ positively selected. V gene TRBV6-1 combines with J gene TRBJ2-7; no clear D. This receptor was obtained from a man aged 18 to 35 in good health. Some clones in this sample may be carry-over from other donors' samples. CDR3 amino acids: CASSLHEDYEQYF. The CDR3 nucleotides read TGTGCCAGCAGTTTACATGAGGACTACGAGCAGTACTTC.